A single sample gave rise to the 18 T cell receptor beta chains below, sequenced in a study of cytomegalovirus exposure and HLA in healthy donors. The PCR had 60 Vbeta and 13 Jbeta primers. Clones were sequenced by immunoSEQ multiplex PCR, and TCRdb holds only the in-frame ones, with some missing. The sample contains around 300,000 clones, 80% to 90% of which appear only once. What was sequenced was PBMCs. The receptors were gathered from a woman between 40 and 55 years old in good health and CMV-seropositive.

The gene calls are TRBV11-3 and TRBJ1-4; D not resolved. There are 14 residues in the CDR3. Trimming cost V 1 base and J 12 bases, with 15 bases left between them. Germline CDR1 and CDR2: SGHNT and YENEEA. The DNA for the CDR3 is TGTGCCAGCAGCTTAGTCCCACCGGGAAGGGAACTGTTTTTT. Its translation: CASSLVPPGRELFF.

CDR3: CASSLARASGANVLTF. The CDR3 coding sequence is TGTGCCAGCAGCTTGGCCAGGGCCTCTGGGGCCAACGTCCTGACTTTC. The chain recombines TRBV5-4 with TRBJ2-6; perhaps TRBD1 as D (5 bases). The V and J ends lost 0 bases and 0 bases respectively, with 7 bases between them. The CDR3 is 16 residues long. Looked up from germline, CDR1 is SGHNT and CDR2 is YYREEE (reference sequence).

The chain joins TRBV7-8 to TRBJ2-5; 7 nucleotides agree with TRBD1. The CDR3 loop spans 14 amino acids. V lost 5 bases and J lost 2; bases outside the gene matches: 5. The germline gives CDR1 SGHVS, CDR2 FQNEAQ. The CDR3 sequence is CASSPTGIQETQYF. The CDR3 DNA is TGTGCCAGCAGCCCGACAGGGATTCAAGAGACCCAGTACTTC.

For the CDR3, the DNA is TGTGCCAGCAGCAAAGTTCCCAGGGGGATCCATCAGCCCCAGCATTTT. This translates into CASSKVPRGIHQPQHF. This chain links TRBV21-1 with TRBJ1-5; TRBD1, the table's D call, lacks a check against the DNA. TRBV21-1 is described as a pseudogene. The CDR3 extends over 16 amino acids.

The chain links TRBV9 to TRBJ2-3; TRBD2 agrees at 8 bases. The CDR3 extends over 14 amino acids. From germline, CDR1 is SGDLS and CDR2 YYNGEE. Trimming removed 0 bases from V and 5 bases from J; junction bases left unmatched: 2. The CDR3 nucleotides read TGTGCCAGCAGCGTAGTGGGACTAGAAGATACGCAGTATTTT. As protein: CASSVVGLEDTQYF.

V gene TRBV7-8 combines with J gene TRBJ1-5; D gene unclear. The CDR3 is made up of 14 amino acids. With 0 bases removed from V and 4 bases from J, the gap between germline ends came to 7 bases. CDR1 is SGHVS and CDR2 is FQNEAQ in the germline V gene. The CDR3 reads CASSLASWNQPQHF. The CDR3 bases are TGTGCCAGCAGCTTAGCGAGCTGGAATCAGCCCCAGCATTTT.

The V call is TRBV10-3, the J call TRBJ1-2, with D possibly matching TRBD1 (5 bases). V was cut by 10 bases and J by 2 bases, with 11 bases left in between. This CDR3 has 12 residues. Germline CDR1 reads ENHRY; CDR2 reads SYGVKD. The CDR3 loop is CATSQVNYGYTF. In DNA form, the CDR3 reads TGTGCCACTTCACAGGTGAACTATGGCTACACCTTC.

The chain recombines TRBV2 with TRBJ1-6; 8 bases agree with TRBD1. CDR3 size: 15 residues. Germline trimming cut 4 bases from V and 8 bases from J; bases unmatched to any gene: 7. The germline CDR1 and CDR2 sequences are SNHLY and FYNNEI. The CDR3 DNA is TGTGCCAGCAGTGTACAGGGGGGTCGTGATTCACCCCTCCACTTT. Its translation: CASSVQGGRDSPLHF.

The chain combines TRBV28 with TRBJ2-3; TRBD2 aligns across 8 bases. The CDR3 covers 14 residues. V gave up 5 bases and J gave up 1 base; unmatched junction bases: 2. Per the germline V gene, CDR1 is MDHEN and CDR2 is SYDVKM. The CDR3 sequence: CASSPRGGTDTQYF. The CDR3 DNA reads TGTGCCAGCAGTCCGCGGGGGGGCACAGATACGCAGTATTTT.

J is TRBJ2-1 and V is TRBV30, with TRBD1 matching over 10 bases. J lost 6 bases, V lost 2 bases, and 13 bases had no gene match. Germline V gene data show CDR1 as GTSNPN and CDR2 as SVGIG (reference sequence). The CDR3 loop spans 17 amino acids. The DNA for the CDR3 is TGTGCCTGGAGTAGCAGGTACGACAGGGGGCGCCCCAATGAGCAGTTCTTC. Encoded protein: CAWSSRYDRGRPNEQFF.

V gene TRBV5-1 combines with J gene TRBJ2-7; D unresolved. Trimming shortened V by 0 bases and J by 4 bases, and 5 bases separated the two germline ends. CDR1 and CDR2 from the germline V gene are SGHRS and YFSETQ. CDR3 length: 12 residues. The CDR3 DNA is TGCGCCAGCAGCTTGGACTGGTACGAGCAGTACTTC. Its translation: CASSLDWYEQYF.

This clone was observed a single time. The chain carries TRBV6-1 and TRBJ1-1, with TRBD1 identical over 9 bases. After removal of 3 bases from V and 5 bases from J, the junction contained 4 bases not matched to a gene. Germline lookup yields CDR1 MNHNS and CDR2 SASEGT. This CDR3 spans 14 amino acids. The CDR3 sequence is CASSDTGGGTEAFF. Written as DNA, the CDR3 is TGTGCCAGCAGTGACACAGGGGGCGGGACTGAAGCTTTCTTT.

The chain employs TRBV19 and TRBJ1-1; a weak D match, TRBD1 (6 bases). The CDR3 length is 15 residues. CDR1 and CDR2 (germline): LNHDA, SQIVND (reference sequence). V was trimmed by 3 bases and J by 1 base, leaving 12 bases between them. The CDR3 is CASSIDTGWNTEAFF. CDR3 coding DNA: TGTGCCAGTAGTATTGATACAGGGTGGAACACTGAAGCTTTCTTT.

The V and J genes are TRBV5-1 and TRBJ2-3; TRBD1 agrees at 8 bases. Germline CDR1 SGHRS, CDR2 YFSETQ. The CDR3 totals 16 residues. V lost 1 base, J lost 4 bases, and 8 bases stayed unmatched. The CDR3 DNA sequence: TGCGCCAGCAGCTTGCCCGGGACAGGTCGTTCAGATACGCAGTATTTT. This gives the protein CASSLPGTGRSDTQYF.

This clone occurred a few times. The chain couples TRBV11-3 to TRBJ2-5, with no clear D. V gave up 7 bases and J gave up 4 bases, with 13 bases separating them. CDR1 and CDR2 from the germline V gene are SGHNT and YENEEA. This CDR3 contains 13 residues. The CDR3 DNA sequence: TGTGCCAGCACCACGCAGTCGGGAGAGACCCAGTACTTC. It specifies CASTTQSGETQYF.

The chain carries TRBV6-5 and TRBJ1-3; 7 positions match TRBD1. V dropped 4 bases and J dropped 0; count of bases not matched to a gene: 6. Looked up from germline, CDR1 is MNHEY and CDR2 is SVGAGI. The length of the CDR3 is 16 residues. CDR3 sequence reads: CASSFDRANSGNTIYF. CDR3 coding DNA: TGTGCCAGCAGTTTTGACAGGGCCAACTCTGGAAACACCATATATTTT.

The chain couples TRBV2 to TRBJ2-1; 10 positions match TRBD1. V shed 3 bases, J shed 6 bases, and the junction held 5 bases outside the gene matches. The CDR3 contains 15 residues. Looked up from germline, CDR1 is SNHLY and CDR2 is FYNNEI. The CDR3 DNA reads TGTGCCAGCAGTGACCGGACAGGGGGAATCAATGAGCAGTTCTTC. Translating it yields CASSDRTGGINEQFF.

The V call is TRBV11-3, the J call TRBJ2-7; no firm D call. The V gene's germline CDR1 is SGHNT and CDR2 YENEEA. CDR3 size: 13 residues. Trimming stripped 0 bases from V and 4 bases from J, with 7 bases between. CDR3 in amino acids: CASSLEVGYEQYF. DNA of the CDR3: TGTGCCAGCAGCTTAGAAGTCGGGTACGAGCAGTACTTC.